This is a list of T cell receptor beta chains from one sample in a study of blood T cell repertoires in COVID-19. Measured with immunoSEQ multiplex PCR; TCRdb has only the in-frame clones, and not every one. This table holds about 60,000 clones, roughly 84% found once. The sequenced material came from peripheral blood. The receptors shown here come from a man aged 45-65 years with COVID-19, enrolled during active disease. Each CDR3 is given with its conserved first and last residue. A D gene is named only where the DNA matches it firmly. Clone sizes are given selectively: once, few, many, or a class where the clone is expanded.

TRBD1,TRBJ2-2,TRBV6-2/TRBV6-3,.,CASSPSTGWAGELFF,TGTGCCAGCAGTCCATCGACAGGGTGGGCCGGGGAGCTGTTTTTT
TRBD1,TRBJ1-1,TRBV11-2,.,CASSFGQGVLTEAFF,TGTGCCAGCAGCTTCGGACAGGGGGTTCTCACTGAAGCTTTCTTT
TRBD1,TRBJ1-1,TRBV19,.,CASSPGSQGETEAFF,TGTGCCAGTAGTCCAGGATCACAGGGGGAAACTGAAGCTTTCTTT
.,TRBJ1-3,TRBV5-8,.,CASSLGGPSGNTIYF,TGTGCCAGCAGCTTGGGAGGGCCCTCTGGAAACACCATATATTTT
.,TRBJ2-1,TRBV11-2,.,CASSTRDSRQFF,TGTGCCAGCAGCACGAGGGACTCCCGGCAGTTCTTC
TRBD1,TRBJ2-6,TRBV29-1,.,CSVPTGGLVGANVLTF,TGCAGCGTACCGACAGGGGGTTTAGTTGGGGCCAACGTCCTGACTTTC
TRBD2,TRBJ2-3,TRBV15,.,CATSPRGLADTSTDTQYF,TGTGCCACCAGCCCTCGGGGACTAGCGGACACTAGCACAGATACGCAGTATTTT
TRBD1,TRBJ1-6,TRBV28,.,CATDRAVNSPLHF,TGTGCCACTGACAGGGCGGTTAATTCACCCCTCCACTTT
.,TRBJ2-1,TRBV25-1,.,CASSAAAAPYNEQFF,TGTGCCAGCAGCGCCGCGGCAGCACCCTACAATGAGCAGTTCTTC
TRBD1,TRBJ1-1,TRBV28,.,CASSFKGASTEAFF,TGTGCCAGCAGTTTCAAGGGGGCCTCCACTGAAGCTTTCTTT
TRBD1,TRBJ1-3,TRBV6-6,.,CASSYGTAGNTIYF,TGTGCCAGCAGTTACGGGACAGCTGGAAACACCATATATTTT
.,TRBJ1-2,TRBV5-1,.,CASSLELSKGYGYTF,TGCGCCAGCAGCTTGGAACTTTCCAAGGGGTATGGCTACACCTTC
.,TRBJ1-1,TRBV2,.,CASFYRMNTEAFF,TGTGCCAGCTTTTACAGGATGAACACTGAAGCTTTCTTT
.,TRBJ1-5,TRBV6-4,.,CASSAGVGQPQHF,TGTGCCAGCAGCGCAGGGGTGGGTCAGCCCCAGCATTTT
.,TRBJ1-2,TRBV4-3,.,CASSQDTEAVGYTF,TGCGCCAGCAGCCAAGATACGGAGGCAGTTGGCTACACCTTC
TRBD2,TRBJ2-2,TRBV3-1/TRBV3-2,.,CASSQGLAGVIGELFF,TGTGCCAGCAGCCAAGGACTAGCGGGAGTGATCGGGGAGCTGTTTTTT
TRBD1,TRBJ1-6,TRBV28,.,CASSSPGQGLYNSPLHF,TGTGCCAGCAGTTCTCCGGGACAGGGACTTTATAATTCACCCCTCCACTTT
TRBD2,TRBJ2-7,TRBV6-6,.,CASRTGGDFYEQYF,TGTGCCAGCAGGACGGGAGGGGACTTCTACGAGCAGTACTTC
.,TRBJ2-1,TRBV25-1,once,CASSEHGTLHEQFF,TGTGCCAGCAGTGAACACGGGACTCTGCATGAGCAGTTCTTC
TRBD2,TRBJ2-1,TRBV5-1,.,CASSVLAANYNEQFF,TGCGCCAGCAGCGTTCTAGCGGCCAACTACAATGAGCAGTTCTTC
.,TRBJ2-3,TRBV3-1/TRBV3-2,.,CASSQDADYTDTQYF,TGTGCCAGCAGCCAAGATGCAGACTACACAGATACGCAGTATTTT
TRBD1,TRBJ1-5,TRBV28,.,CASSFRMRQGLLSNQPQHF,TGTGCCAGCAGTTTTAGGATGAGACAGGGCCTGCTTAGCAATCAGCCCCAGCATTTT
TRBD2,TRBJ2-7,TRBV5-4,.,CASSSSGSISYEQYF,TGTGCCAGCAGCAGTAGCGGGTCTATCTCCTACGAGCAGTACTTC
.,TRBJ1-5,TRBV7-9,.,CASSLWGGVTNQPQHF,TGTGCCAGCAGCTTATGGGGGGGGGTCACCAATCAGCCCCAGCATTTT
TRBD1,TRBJ1-1,TRBV19,.,CATVVYRGRNTEAFF,TGTGCCACCGTTGTCTACAGGGGGCGAAACACTGAAGCTTTCTTT
.,TRBJ2-7,TRBV10-1,.,CASRGWTYEQYF,TGCGCCAGCCGGGGGTGGACCTACGAGCAGTACTTC
.,TRBJ1-5,TRBV10-2,.,CASSESQGIQPQHF,TGCGCCAGCAGTGAGTCGCAGGGGATTCAGCCCCAGCATTTT
.,TRBJ1-4,TRBV21-1,once,CASSKVGAGEKLFF,TGTGCCAGCAGCAAAGTAGGGGCAGGGGAAAAACTGTTTTTT
TRBD2,TRBJ2-7,TRBV16,.,CASSQFPRGSSYEQYF,TGTGCCAGCAGCCAATTCCCCCGCGGGAGCTCCTACGAGCAGTACTTC
.,TRBJ2-5,TRBV19,.,CASSIRDNQETQYF,TGTGCCAGTAGTATCCGGGACAACCAAGAGACCCAGTACTTC
TRBD1,TRBJ1-2,TRBV25-1,few,CASSETGDHYGYTF,TGTGCCAGCAGCGAGACAGGGGACCACTATGGCTACACCTTC
.,TRBJ2-7,TRBV27,few,CASSFSSRAHEQYF,TGTGCCAGCAGTTTCTCCAGCAGGGCCCACGAGCAGTACTTC
.,TRBJ2-5,TRBV19,once,CASSLGTSRRETQYF,TGTGCCAGTAGTTTGGGGACATCTAGGAGAGAGACCCAGTACTTC
TRBD1,TRBJ1-4,TRBV29-1,.,CSVKTGTGALSRLFF,TGCAGCGTAAAAACCGGGACAGGGGCCTTATCGAGACTGTTTTTT
TRBD2,TRBJ2-1,TRBV5-1,.,CASSLAARERRDEQFF,TGCGCCAGCAGCTTGGCCGCGCGGGAGAGGAGAGATGAGCAGTTCTTC
.,TRBJ2-2,TRBV9,.,CASSVSSPGGELFF,TGTGCCAGCAGCGTAAGTTCCCCGGGCGGGGAGCTGTTTTTT
TRBD1,TRBJ2-3,TRBV19,.,CASSIGTGETDTQYF,TGTGCCAGTAGTATCGGGACAGGGGAGACAGATACGCAGTATTTT
TRBD2,TRBJ2-7,TRBV29-1,.,CSVAGTSGPTYEQYF,TGCAGCGTTGCTGGGACTAGCGGGCCTACCTACGAGCAGTACTTC
.,TRBJ2-4,TRBV28,.,CASRGFSKNIQYF,TGTGCCAGTCGAGGGTTTTCCAAAAACATTCAGTACTTC
TRBD2,TRBJ2-1,TRBV5-1,.,CASSLAGGTSGSYNEQFF,TGCGCCAGCAGCTTGGCAGGCGGGACTAGCGGGAGCTACAATGAGCAGTTCTTC
.,TRBJ2-4,TRBV6-1,.,CASSELTRITNIQYF,TGTGCCAGCAGTGAACTCACTCGAATTACAAACATTCAGTACTTC
TRBD1,TRBJ1-5,TRBV30,once,CAWSGQGNQPQHF,TGTGCCTGGAGTGGACAGGGAAATCAGCCCCAGCATTTT
.,TRBJ2-7,TRBV7-2,.,CASRPPGAYEQYF,TGTGCCAGCAGACCCCCGGGAGCATACGAGCAGTACTTC
TRBD1,TRBJ1-4,TRBV28,few,CASSDRGRNEKLFF,TGTGCCAGCAGTGACAGGGGGCGAAATGAAAAACTGTTTTTT
TRBD1,TRBJ1-1,TRBV20-1,.,CSASLGTGVVTEAFF,TGCAGTGCTAGTTTAGGGACAGGGGTGGTCACTGAAGCTTTCTTT
.,TRBJ2-3,TRBV24-1,.,CATSDFSRGDTDTQYF,TGTGCCACCAGTGATTTTTCCCGAGGCGATACAGATACGCAGTATTTT
.,TRBJ2-3,TRBV7-9,.,CASSLQVPGYF,TGTGCCAGCAGCTTACAGGTCCCAGGGTATTTT
.,TRBJ1-6,TRBV6-4,.,CASSESGDGNSPLHF,TGTGCCAGCAGTGAATCGGGGGATGGGAATTCACCCCTCCACTTT
TRBD2,TRBJ2-2,TRBV24-1,.,CATSAPGGIGTGELFF,TGTGCCACCAGTGCCCCGGGGGGGATCGGCACCGGGGAGCTGTTTTTT
.,TRBJ2-7,TRBV4-2,.,CASSQGQGSYEQYF,TGTGCCAGCAGCCAAGGGCAGGGGTCCTACGAGCAGTACTTC
.,TRBJ2-1,TRBV3-1/TRBV3-2,.,CASSQEGLAVNEQFF,TGTGCCAGCAGCCAAGAAGGGCTAGCTGTCAATGAGCAGTTCTTC
.,TRBJ2-7,TRBV19,.,CASSIAQGTYEQYF,TGTGCCAGTAGTATCGCACAGGGAACCTACGAGCAGTACTTC
.,TRBJ2-7,TRBV13,.,CASSSIYEQYF,TGTGCCAGCAGCTCAATCTACGAGCAGTACTTC